Each of the 23 T cell receptor beta chains below was sequenced from the same sample in a study of early T cells in non-severe SARS-CoV-2 infection. TCRdb re-called the 5' RACE reads through MiXCR, storing one row per CDR3 protein. The sample records 50,000 to 70,000 distinct CDR3 sequences, approximately 13% being singletons. The sequenced sample was whole blood. Receptors were obtained from an adult who was a healthcare worker with PCR-confirmed SARS-CoV-2 infection or an uninfected control (not recorded which).

The V and J genes are TRBV19 and TRBJ1-5, with D hard to call. This CDR3 contains 13 residues. V lost 2 bases to trimming and J lost 7 bases, with 9 bases between them. CDR1 is LNHDA and CDR2 is SQIVND in the germline V gene (reference sequence). CDR3 region: CASSILPKQPQHF. As DNA, the CDR3 is TGTGCCAGTAGTATACTGCCAAAACAGCCCCAGCATTTT.

This clonotype was observed at least ten times. This chain connects TRBV7-9 to TRBJ1-3; 7 bases align to TRBD1. The CDR3 loop spans 14 amino acids. After removal of 4 bases from V and 6 bases from J, the junction contained 6 bases not matched to a gene. Germline CDR1 is SEHNR and CDR2 is FQNEAQ (reference sequence). The CDR3 spells CASSSGTVLNTIYF. Written as DNA, the CDR3 is TGTGCCAGCAGCTCCGGGACAGTCCTAAACACCATATATTTT.

This clonotype was detected only a few times. The V call is TRBV6-5, the J call TRBJ2-7, with 9 bases aligning to TRBD1. Germline V CDR1 and CDR2: MNHEY, SVGAGI. The CDR3 sequence is 13 residues long. With 5 bases clipped from V and 7 bases from J, the junction kept 6 bases outside the gene matches. This chain's CDR3 is CASSRQGVSEQYF. The CDR3 coding sequence is TGTGCCAGCAGTCGACAGGGGGTGAGTGAGCAGTACTTC.

In this sample, this clonotype turned up once. With a much larger clone just one base away, this may be a read error. The rearrangement links TRBV6-1 to TRBJ2-3; D tentatively fits TRBD1 or TRBD2 (5 bases each). The length of the CDR3 is 16 residues. Per the germline V gene, CDR1 is MNHNS and CDR2 is SASEGT. CDR3 sequence: CAGSGVGTQSSDTQYF. Here the CDR3 DNA reads TGTGCCGGCAGTGGCGTCGGGACCCAAAGCTCTGATACGCAGTATTTT.

This clonotype was found many times. V is TRBV11-2 and J is TRBJ2-1, with 12 nucleotides matching TRBD2. V dropped 3 bases and J dropped 7; count of bases not matched to a gene: 7. CDR1 is SGHAT and CDR2 is FQNNGV in the germline V gene. The CDR3 is 16 amino acids. The CDR3 protein is CASSLGGTSGLNEQFF. CDR3 DNA: TGTGCCAGCAGCTTGGGCGGGACTAGCGGGTTGAATGAGCAGTTCTTC.

The sample holds many counts of this clonotype. The chain recombines TRBV29-1 with TRBJ2-2, with D unclear. The germline V and J ends were trimmed by 7 bases and 0 bases, with 6 bases remaining between them. Germline V gene lookup returns CDR1 SQVTM and CDR2 ANQGSEA. This CDR3 is built from 12 residues. CDR3 residues: CSASTNTGELFF. CDR3 DNA sequence: TGCAGCGCTTCTACGAACACCGGGGAGCTGTTTTTT.

There are many counts of this clonotype. This chain joins TRBV6-5 and TRBJ1-5; D gene uncertain. Germline CDR1 reads MNHEY; CDR2 reads SVGAGI. The CDR3 totals 15 residues. V dropped 5 bases and J dropped 0 bases, with 11 bases sitting between them. The DNA for the CDR3 is TGTGCCAGCAGTCGTACACAGTATAGCAATCAGCCCCAGCATTTT. Its protein is CASSRTQYSNQPQHF.

The chain joins TRBV28 to TRBJ2-7; possibly TRBD2 for D (5 bases). The V gene lost 5 bases and the J gene lost 6 bases, with 11 bases spanning the gap. The CDR3 contains 12 residues. Germline V gene sequence: CDR1 MDHEN, CDR2 SYDVKM. In nucleotides, the CDR3 is TGTGCCAGCAGTATACTAGATTGCGAGCAGTACTTC. Encoded protein: CASSILDCEQYF.

This clonotype showed up many times. This chain uses TRBV7-8 with TRBJ2-5; no reliable D call. Germline V gene data show CDR1 as SGHVS and CDR2 as FQNEAQ. The V end lost 1 base, the J end lost 2 bases, and 8 bases lay between the germline ends. The CDR3 is made up of 14 amino acids. CDR3 protein: CASSLDGRQETQYF. The DNA for the CDR3 is TGTGCCAGCAGCTTAGATGGCAGACAAGAGACCCAGTACTTC. Full variable domain (missing parts from reference TRBV7-8 and TRBJ2-5): GAGVSQSPRYKVAKRGQDVALRCDPISGHVSLFWYQQALGQGPEFLTYFQNEAQLDKSGLPSDRFFAERPEGSVSTLKIQRTQQEDSAVYLCASSLDGRQETQYFGPGTRLLVL.

This clonotype was recorded many times. The chain has TRBV10-3 and TRBJ2-1; 12 nucleotides align to TRBD2. V lost 6 bases, J lost 4 bases, and 4 bases stayed unmatched. This CDR3 contains 15 residues. CDR1 and CDR2 from the germline V gene are ENHRY and SYGVKD. The chain's CDR3 is CAIRTGTSGYNEQFF. The CDR3 DNA reads as TGTGCCATCAGGACCGGGACTAGCGGGTACAATGAGCAGTTCTTC.

The CDR3 DNA is TGTGCCAGCAGTCCCCCCGGGCTAGCGGGAACCACAGATACGCAGTATTTT. Encoded protein: CASSPPGLAGTTDTQYF. The rearrangement joins TRBV28 to TRBJ2-3, with 9 positions matching TRBD2. The J segment lost 2 bases and the V segment lost 5 bases, leaving 11 bases of the junction unmatched. This CDR3 contains 17 residues. In germline, CDR1 is MDHEN, CDR2 SYDVKM.

The chain is built from TRBV7-9 and TRBJ1-5; 7 bases fit TRBD1. CDR1 is SEHNR and CDR2 is FQNEAQ in the germline V gene (reference sequence). The length of the CDR3 is 16 residues. The junction had 5 bases not matched to a gene; V was cut back by 0 bases and J by 3 bases. The CDR3 is CASSLATGINNQPQHF. The DNA of the CDR3 is TGTGCCAGCAGCTTAGCGACAGGGATCAACAATCAGCCCCAGCATTTT.

This chain joins TRBV10-2 and TRBJ1-1, with unresolved D. Germline V lookup: CDR1 WSHSY, CDR2 SAAADI. The CDR3 has 12 residues. Trimming removed 3 bases from V and 5 bases from J, with 7 bases in between. CDR3 residues: CASSDGMTEAFF. The CDR3 region has the DNA TGCGCCAGCAGTGACGGGATGACTGAAGCTTTCTTT.

This clonotype was found many times. The chain is built from TRBV19 and TRBJ2-5, with a weak D call TRBD1 (6 bases). Trimming took 7 bases from V and 4 from J, leaving 7 bases between them. Germline loops: CDR1 LNHDA, CDR2 SQIVND (reference sequence). The CDR3 totals 11 residues. CDR3 in DNA: TGTGCCAGTAAGACAGGAGAGACCCAGTACTTC. Translation: CASKTGETQYF.

This clonotype showed up just a few times. This chain uses TRBV9 with TRBJ1-1; no clear D. This CDR3 region has 13 residues. V lost 0 bases, J lost 3 bases, and 6 bases lay in between. Looked up from germline, CDR1 is SGDLS and CDR2 is YYNGEE. The CDR3 spells CASSVASYTEAFF. CDR3 coding DNA: TGTGCCAGCAGCGTAGCCAGCTACACTGAAGCTTTCTTT.

This clonotype has ten or more counts. CDR3 residues: CASSLGGWAFF. As DNA, the CDR3 is TGTGCCAGCAGCTTAGGGGGTTGGGCTTTCTTT. V gene TRBV7-9 combines with J gene TRBJ1-1; D gene ambiguous. Germline lookup yields CDR1 SEHNR and CDR2 FQNEAQ (reference sequence). The CDR3 runs 11 residues. Trimming took 1 base from V and 11 from J, leaving 8 bases between them.

This clonotype came up a few times. This chain joins TRBV5-4 and TRBJ2-5; no firm D call. Trimming removed 1 base from V and 5 bases from J, with 6 bases in between. This CDR3 is 12 amino acids long. Germline CDR1 reads SGHNT; CDR2 reads YYREEE (reference sequence). The CDR3 DNA is TGTGCCAGCAGCTTGAGTATGGAGACCCAGTACTTC. Translated, it gives CASSLSMETQYF.

This clonotype was counted ten times or more. The chain combines TRBV6-1 with TRBJ2-3, with D uncertain. V was shortened by 9 bases and J by 0 bases, with 10 bases between the two germline ends. Germline CDR1 reads MNHNS; CDR2 reads SASEGT. This CDR3 region has 13 residues. CDR3 amino acids: CASLLTSTDTQYF. In nucleotides, the CDR3 is TGTGCCAGTCTGCTAACTAGCACAGATACGCAGTATTTT.

In its sample, this clonotype was seen many times. Here the CDR3 reads CASRSGGAGMNTEAFF. DNA for the CDR3: TGTGCCAGCAGATCTGGGGGAGCAGGGATGAACACTGAAGCTTTCTTT. The gene calls are TRBV6-1 and TRBJ1-1; tentatively, D is TRBD1 (5 bases). Germline CDR1 MNHNS, CDR2 SASEGT. This CDR3 has 16 amino acids. Between the trimmed V and J ends, which lost 6 bases and 0 bases, there was a span of 17 bases.

The CDR3 sequence is CASSFQMYNEQFF. CDR3 nucleotide sequence: TGTGCCAGCAGTTTCCAAATGTACAATGAGCAGTTCTTC. The genes are TRBV12-3 or TRBV12-4 and TRBJ2-1; D not resolved. The CDR3 spans 13 residues. The V end was cut by 3 bases, the J end by 4 bases, with 7 bases between.

The CDR3 here is CSVEKGQGGAYEQYF. In DNA form, the CDR3 reads TGCAGCGTTGAAAAGGGCCAAGGGGGGGCCTACGAGCAGTACTTC. The chain couples TRBV29-1 to TRBJ2-7; D is possibly TRBD2 (7 bases). The V gene's germline CDR1 is SQVTM and CDR2 ANQGSEA. The V end lost 2 bases, the J end lost 2 bases, and 16 bases lay between the germline ends. The CDR3 is made up of 15 amino acids.

This clonotype was counted a few times. This chain uses TRBV7-2 with TRBJ1-1; D is undetermined. CDR3 length equals 13 residues. The V and J ends lost 1 base and 1 base respectively, with 4 bases between them. Germline V gene sequence: CDR1 SGHTA, CDR2 FQGNSA. CDR3: CASSLEANTEAFF. The DNA of the CDR3 is TGTGCCAGCAGCTTAGAGGCGAACACTGAAGCTTTCTTT.

This chain connects TRBV11-2 to TRBJ1-4; D not resolved. CDR1 is SGHAT and CDR2 is FQNNGV in the germline V gene. The length of the CDR3 is 15 residues. Trimming pared 8 bases from V and 3 bases from J, leaving 16 bases between. CDR3 DNA: TGTGCCAGCCCATCCACCCCGCAGGCTAATGAAAAACTGTTTTTT. It codes for CASPSTPQANEKLFF. The entire variable domain, with the rest obtained from reference TRBV11-2 and TRBJ1-4, is as follows: EAGVAQSPRYKIIEKRQSVAFWCNPISGHATLYWYQQILGQGPKLLIQFQNNGVVDDSQLPKDRFSAERLKGVDSTLKIQPAKLEDSAVYLCASPSTPQANEKLFFGSGTQLSVL.